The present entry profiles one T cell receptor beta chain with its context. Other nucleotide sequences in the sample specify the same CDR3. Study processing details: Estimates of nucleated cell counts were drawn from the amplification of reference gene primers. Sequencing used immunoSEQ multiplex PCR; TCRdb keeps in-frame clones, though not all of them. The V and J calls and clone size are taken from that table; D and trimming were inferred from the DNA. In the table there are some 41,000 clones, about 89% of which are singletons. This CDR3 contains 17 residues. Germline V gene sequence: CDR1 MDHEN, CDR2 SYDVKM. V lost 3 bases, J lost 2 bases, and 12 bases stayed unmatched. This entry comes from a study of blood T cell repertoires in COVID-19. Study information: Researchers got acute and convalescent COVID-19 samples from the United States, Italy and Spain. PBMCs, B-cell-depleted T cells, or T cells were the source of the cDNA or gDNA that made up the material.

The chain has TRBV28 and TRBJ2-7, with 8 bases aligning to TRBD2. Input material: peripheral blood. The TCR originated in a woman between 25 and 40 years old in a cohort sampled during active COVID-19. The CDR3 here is CASSFPPGSGGAYEQYF. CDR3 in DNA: TGTGCCAGCAGTTTCCCGCCGGGATCCGGGGGGGCCTACGAGCAGTACTTC.